The source of this T cell receptor (beta chain) is a study of cytomegalovirus exposure and HLA in healthy donors. Study-level findings and limits: Data from an earlier analysis indicated that most TCR beta V segments were productive either about 90% or about 30% of the time. Sequencing likely generated an artifact that appeared as a cluster of highly shared sequence variants. In a later analysis, a missense DCLRE1C variant was linked to TCR beta V- and J-gene trimming.

The PCR was carried out with 60 Vbeta primers and 13 Jbeta primers. Produced via immunoSEQ multiplex PCR; TCRdb's table is partial and in-frame only. The sample has around 140,000 clones, 75% to 80% seen once; the top ten hold about 2.2%. Points on this clone: Its antigen is not known.

The CDR3 sequence is 17 residues long. CDR1 SGDLS and CDR2 YYNGEE come from the germline V gene. V trimming: 0 bases; J trimming: 8 bases; junction bases outside the gene matches: 10. This TCR derives from a woman aged 18-29 years in good health and CMV-seropositive. The genes are TRBV9 and TRBJ2-1, with 11 bases aligning to TRBD2. The sample comprised PBMCs. The CDR3 region has the DNA TGTGCCAGCAGCGTAGATCTAGCGGGGGGTCTACTTCATGAGCAGTTCTTC. Translated: CASSVDLAGGLLHEQFF.